This T cell receptor (beta chain) was recorded in a study of T and B cells in COVID-19 patients. Across the whole study: COVID-19 patients gave peripheral blood either during active infection or after recovery. Median age was approximately 33 years in the recovered cohort and about 73 years in the active-infection cohort.

Multiplex PCR with BIOMED2 TRB-A/B primer pools amplified TRB rearrangements. From the multiplex PCR reads, TCRdb called clonotypes with MiXCR, one entry per CDR3 protein. The data contain 15,000 or so distinct CDR3 sequences, 25% to 30% of them singletons. From blood, about 240-550 ng of genomic DNA served as TRB template. The CDR3 length is 13 residues. V was pared by 9 bases and J by 8 bases, with 16 bases between. The V gene's germline CDR1 is LGHNA and CDR2 YSLEER. General observations from the study: There were roughly 2,400 TCR clusters exclusive to the recovered cohort, a few dozen with low generation probability.

A single count supports this clonotype. Its cognate antigen is unknown. The source is a human donor who had recovered from COVID-19. J is TRBJ1-4 and V is TRBV4-3, with a possible D match to TRBD1 (6 bases). The sample was blood. CDR3 protein: CASSYSGAEKLFF. The CDR3 region has the DNA TGCGCCAGTTCCTACTCGGGGGCGGAAAAACTGTTTTTT.